The 11 T cell receptor beta chains below were found in one sample sequenced in a study of CD4 T cell repertoires in COVID-19. The repertoire was sequenced with immunoSEQ multiplex PCR; TCRdb's copy has only in-frame clones and lacks some. In the table there are fewer than 100,000 clones, about 83% of which are singletons. The sequenced sample was CD4+ T cells from peripheral blood, obtained after recovery from COVID-19. The receptor set was obtained from a human donor who had COVID-19.

The DNA of the CDR3 is TGTGCCAGCTCACGTCGGGCCCCGGACACCGGGGAGCTGTTTTTT. Amino acids: CASSRRAPDTGELFF. This sequence joins TRBV18 and TRBJ2-2; the D is unclear. V was pared by 4 bases and J by 3 bases, with 12 bases between. Germline CDR1 is KGHSH and CDR2 is LQKENI. The CDR3 runs 15 residues.

The chain combines TRBV28 with TRBJ2-7; 8 bases map to TRBD1. Per the germline V gene, CDR1 is MDHEN and CDR2 is SYDVKM. Trimming took 6 bases from V and 0 from J; bases not matched to a gene: 1. The CDR3 is made up of 13 amino acids. CDR3 protein: CASRTGASYEQYF. Written as DNA, the CDR3 is TGTGCCAGCAGGACAGGGGCCTCCTACGAGCAGTACTTC.

The chain recombines TRBV3-1 (or the pseudogene TRBV3-2) with TRBJ2-6; no clear D. CDR1 is LGHDT and CDR2 is YNNKEL in the germline V gene (reference sequence). This CDR3 spans 13 amino acids. Trimming stripped 8 bases from V and 1 base from J, with 6 bases between. The CDR3 sequence is CASVLSGANVLTF. The DNA for the CDR3 is TGTGCCAGCGTTTTATCTGGGGCCAACGTCCTGACTTTC.

The V call is TRBV2, the J call TRBJ2-7; TRBD1 matches 7 bases. The CDR3 runs to 14 residues. Germline values: CDR1 SNHLY, CDR2 FYNNEI. The junction had 3 bases not matched to a gene; V was cut back by 2 bases and J by 2 bases. In DNA form, the CDR3 reads TGTGCCAGCAGTGAATGGGACAGAACCTACGAGCAGTACTTC. Translation: CASSEWDRTYEQYF. Filled out from reference TRBV2 and TRBJ2-7, the complete variable domain reads EPEVTQTPSHQVTQMGQEVILRCVPISNHLYFYWYRQILGQKVEFLVSFYNNEISEKSEIFDDQFSVERPDGSNFTLKIRSTKLEDSAMYFCASSEWDRTYEQYFGPGTRLTVT.

This chain joins TRBV20-1 and TRBJ2-3; D is unclear. Germline CDR1 DFQATT, CDR2 SNEGSKA (reference sequence). The CDR3 length is 14 residues. V gave up 4 bases and J gave up 2 bases, with 13 bases separating them. This CDR3 reads CSAIELLVTDTQYF. Here the CDR3 DNA reads TGCAGTGCTATTGAGCTCTTAGTCACAGATACGCAGTATTTT.

The chain combines TRBV7-8 with TRBJ2-7, with 10 bases matching TRBD2. Unmatched junction bases numbered 8, after V lost 5 bases and J lost 7 bases. The CDR3 covers 14 residues. The germline V gene encodes CDR1 SGHVS and CDR2 FQNEAQ. CDR3 in amino acids: CASSAGTSVGEQYF. In DNA, the CDR3 is TGTGCCAGCAGCGCCGGGACTAGCGTGGGGGAGCAGTACTTC. The full variable domain, rest sourced from reference TRBV7-8 and TRBJ2-7, is GAGVSQSPRYKVAKRGQDVALRCDPISGHVSLFWYQQALGQGPEFLTYFQNEAQLDKSGLPSDRFFAERPEGSVSTLKIQRTQQEDSAVYLCASSAGTSVGEQYFGPGTRLTVT.

J is TRBJ2-2 and V is TRBV11-2; D gene unclear. Germline loops: CDR1 SGHAT, CDR2 FQNNGV. The CDR3 totals 15 residues. The V end was cut by 6 bases, the J end by 0 bases, with 11 bases between. This CDR3 is CASRVNSPNTGELFF. For the CDR3, the DNA is TGTGCCAGCAGAGTCAACAGCCCGAACACCGGGGAGCTGTTTTTT.

The chain joins TRBV5-1 to TRBJ1-2, with D possibly TRBD1 on 5 matching bases. The CDR3 has 18 residues. Trimming stripped 0 bases from V and 2 bases from J, with 20 bases between. Germline V gene data show CDR1 as SGHRS and CDR2 as YFSETQ. The CDR3 coding sequence is TGCGCCAGCAGCTTGGCCCGAGGGGACGGTCAGGGAAACTATGGCTACACCTTC. This encodes CASSLARGDGQGNYGYTF.

V and J are TRBV7-2 and TRBJ1-5; D remains ambiguous. This CDR3 is 12 amino acids long. CDR1 is SGHTA and CDR2 is FQGNSA in the germline V gene. Trimming stripped 5 bases from V and 3 bases from J, with 5 bases between. The CDR3 DNA reads TGTGCCAGCAGCCCCACCAATCAGCCCCAGCATTTT. Translation: CASSPTNQPQHF. The full variable domain, its missing parts supplied by reference TRBV7-2 and TRBJ1-5, is GAGVSQSPSNKVTEKGKDVELRCDPISGHTALYWYRQSLGQGLEFLIYFQGNSAPDKSGLPSDRFSAERTGGSVSTLTIQRTQQEDSAVYLCASSPTNQPQHFGDGTRLSIL.

This clone appeared a few times. CDR3 sequence reads: CASGDRGRFYEQYF. The CDR3 DNA reads as TGTGCCAGCGGGGACAGGGGGCGCTTCTACGAGCAGTACTTC. This chain joins TRBV28 and TRBJ2-7, with 12 bases fitting TRBD1. The germline V gene has CDR1 MDHEN and CDR2 SYDVKM. This CDR3 region has 14 residues. V dropped 8 bases and J dropped 3; count of bases not matched to a gene: 5.

The V and J genes are TRBV14 and TRBJ2-1; TRBD1 matches 7 bases. Trimming removed 3 bases from V and 0 bases from J; junction bases left unmatched: 8. Germline V lookup: CDR1 SGHDN, CDR2 FVKESK. The CDR3 totals 17 residues. In nucleotides, the CDR3 is TGTGCCAGCAGCCAGACGACAGGGTTCTACTCCTACAATGAGCAGTTCTTC. It encodes CASSQTTGFYSYNEQFF.